This T cell receptor beta chain was profiled in a study of OX40 agonist ivuxolimab in advanced cancers. Clones were sequenced by immunoSEQ multiplex PCR, and TCRdb holds only the in-frame ones, with some missing. The sample includes 100,000 to 150,000 clones, just under 95% of them seen just once. A remark on this clone: The antigen is not known.

Study conclusions and caveats: Within 6 weeks, CD4+ and CD8+ blood T cells expanded clonally at 0.1 to 3.0 mg/kg. On average, CD8+ T cells had more expanded clones than CD4+. Among the least clonally expanded were partial responders at 0.1-3.0 mg/kg.

With 1 base removed from V and 0 bases from J, the gap between germline ends came to 7 bases. CDR1 and CDR2 from the germline V gene are SQVTM and ANQGSEA. The CDR3 contains 14 residues. The sequence came from an adult with an advanced solid tumor such as melanoma, head and neck, liver or kidney cancer. The input for sequencing was CD4+ or CD8+ T cells sorted from blood, taken in a trial of the OX40 agonist ivuxolimab. V is TRBV29-1 and J is TRBJ2-1, with D uncertain. The CDR3: CSVEGWSSYNEQFF. In nucleotides, the CDR3 is TGCAGCGTTGAAGGCTGGAGCTCCTACAATGAGCAGTTCTTC.